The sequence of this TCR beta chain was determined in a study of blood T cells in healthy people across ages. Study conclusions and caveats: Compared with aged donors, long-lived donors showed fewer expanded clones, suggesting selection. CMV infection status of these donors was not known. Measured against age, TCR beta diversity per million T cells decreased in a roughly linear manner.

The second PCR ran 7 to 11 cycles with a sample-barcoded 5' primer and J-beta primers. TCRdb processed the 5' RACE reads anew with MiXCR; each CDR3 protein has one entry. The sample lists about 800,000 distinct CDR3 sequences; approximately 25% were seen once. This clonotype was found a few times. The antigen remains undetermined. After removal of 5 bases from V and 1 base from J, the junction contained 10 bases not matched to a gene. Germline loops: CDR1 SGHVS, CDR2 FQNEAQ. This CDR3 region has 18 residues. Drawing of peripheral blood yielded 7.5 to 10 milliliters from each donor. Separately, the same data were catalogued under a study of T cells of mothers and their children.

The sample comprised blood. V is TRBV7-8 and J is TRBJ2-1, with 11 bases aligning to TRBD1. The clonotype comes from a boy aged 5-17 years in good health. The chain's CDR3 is CASSQYLGTGGSYNEQFF. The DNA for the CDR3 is TGTGCCAGCAGCCAATACCTTGGGACAGGGGGATCCTACAATGAGCAGTTCTTC.